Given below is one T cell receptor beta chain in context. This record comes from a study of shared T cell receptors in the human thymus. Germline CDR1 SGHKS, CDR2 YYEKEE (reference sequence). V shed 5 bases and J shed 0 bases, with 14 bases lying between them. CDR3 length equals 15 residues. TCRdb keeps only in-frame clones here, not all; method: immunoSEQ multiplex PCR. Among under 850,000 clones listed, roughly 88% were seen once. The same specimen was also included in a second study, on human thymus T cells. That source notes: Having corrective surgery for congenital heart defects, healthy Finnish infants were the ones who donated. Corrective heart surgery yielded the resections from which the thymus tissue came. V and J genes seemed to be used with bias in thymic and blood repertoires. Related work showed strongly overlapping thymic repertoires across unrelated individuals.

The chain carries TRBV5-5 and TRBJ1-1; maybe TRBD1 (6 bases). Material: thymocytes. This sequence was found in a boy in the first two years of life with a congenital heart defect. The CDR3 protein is CASRVKGGMNTEAFF. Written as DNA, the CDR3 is TGTGCCAGCAGAGTGAAGGGGGGGATGAACACTGAAGCTTTCTTT.